This record covers a single T cell receptor (beta chain). Its antigen is unknown. Sequencing used immunoSEQ multiplex PCR; TCRdb keeps in-frame clones, though not all of them. The repertoire consists of 150,000 to 200,000 clones, with around 90% occurring once and the leading ten covering 25% to 30%. This entry is derived from a study of T cell responses to AZD1222 COVID-19 vaccine. Findings and caveats of the study: Clonal diversity may have been underestimated, and the donors were mostly white British, with more females than males. Mapped onto spike, vaccine-associated CD4 TCRs spanned it and were dominant at 160-218 and 743-854.

CDR3 length equals 14 residues. The V and J ends lost 2 bases and 4 bases respectively, with 11 bases between them. Germline assignment: CDR1 SQVTM and CDR2 ANQGSEA. Sequencing used peripheral blood, obtained 28 days after the second AZD1222 dose. The chain links TRBV29-1 to TRBJ2-2; D possibly uses TRBD1 or TRBD2 (5 bases each). The clonotype comes from an adult who received the AZD1222 COVID-19 vaccine. The CDR3 sequence: CSVEPPGRTGELFF. The CDR3 DNA sequence: TGCAGCGTTGAACCCCCGGGGCGCACCGGGGAGCTGTTTTTT.